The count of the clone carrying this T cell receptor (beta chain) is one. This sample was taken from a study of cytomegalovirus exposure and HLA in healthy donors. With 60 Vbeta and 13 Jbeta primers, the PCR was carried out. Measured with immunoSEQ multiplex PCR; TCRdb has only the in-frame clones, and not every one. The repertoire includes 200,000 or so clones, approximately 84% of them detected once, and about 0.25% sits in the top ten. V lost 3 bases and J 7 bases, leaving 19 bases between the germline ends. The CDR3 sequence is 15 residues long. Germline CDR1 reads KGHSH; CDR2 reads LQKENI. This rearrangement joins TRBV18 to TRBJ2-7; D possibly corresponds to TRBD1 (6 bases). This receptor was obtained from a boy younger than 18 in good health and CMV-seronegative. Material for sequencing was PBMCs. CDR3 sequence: CASSPPSATRGEQYF. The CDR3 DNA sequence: TGTGCCAGCTCACCTCCGTCCGCCACGAGGGGGGAGCAGTACTTC.